The 27 T cell receptor beta chains listed next were all sequenced from one sample in a study of regulatory T cells in long-lasting Graves disease. As to time point: newly diagnosed GD, antithyroid drugs for less than 3 months. TCR sequences were obtained from RNA taken from PBMCs. Combining iRepertoire HTBI primers with Arm-PCR of CDR3 regions, the authors built TCR beta libraries. From the multiplex PCR reads, TCRdb called clonotypes with MiXCR, one entry per CDR3 protein. The table lists 350,000 to 500,000 distinct CDR3 sequences, about 17% of them singletons. The same sample was also used in a study of T cells in Graves' hyperthyroidism and ophthalmopathy.

The specimen comprised peripheral blood mononuclear cells (PBMCs), sampled at new diagnosis, from a patient treated with antithyroid drugs. Receptors originate from a young woman with Graves disease.

Ten or more counts support this clonotype. This chain links TRBV29-1 with TRBJ1-1, with TRBD1 matching 10 bases. Germline lookup yields CDR1 SQVTM and CDR2 ANQGSEA. The CDR3 loop spans 15 amino acids. V gave up 3 bases and J gave up 2 bases; unmatched junction bases: 6. The CDR3 reads CSVDTGTGDNTEAFF. In DNA, the CDR3 is TGCAGCGTTGACACCGGGACAGGGGATAACACTGAAGCTTTCTTT.

This clonotype was picked up many times. The rearrangement uses TRBV29-1 and TRBJ2-1, with 7 bases fitting TRBD2. CDR1 is SQVTM and CDR2 is ANQGSEA in the germline V gene. The V segment lost 4 bases and the J segment 2 bases; nucleotides outside the gene matches: 8. This CDR3 has 15 residues. CDR3 in DNA: TGCAGCGTTGTGGGCGGGAGAGTCCCCTACAATGAGCAGTTCTTC. Translation gives CSVVGGRVPYNEQFF.

This chain connects TRBV27 to TRBJ1-1; D call uncertain. This CDR3 comprises 13 residues. Germline lookup yields CDR1 MNHEY and CDR2 SMNVEV (reference sequence). V shed 4 bases and J shed 0 bases, with 6 bases lying between them. CDR3 region: CASSSQLNTEAFF. CDR3 bases: TGTGCCAGCAGTTCACAATTGAACACTGAAGCTTTCTTT.

The J gene is TRBJ1-5, the V gene TRBV19; 7 bases fit TRBD1. Germline loops: CDR1 LNHDA, CDR2 SQIVND (reference sequence). The CDR3 is made up of 16 amino acids. J gave up 2 bases and V 3 bases, and 7 bases lay outside the gene matches. This CDR3 is CASSMGVDRGNQPQHF. The CDR3 DNA is TGTGCCAGTAGTATGGGTGTTGACAGGGGCAATCAGCCCCAGCATTTT.

Many counts were recorded for this clonotype. The J gene is TRBJ2-7, the V gene TRBV28, with a weak D call TRBD2 (6 bases). Germline V gene lookup returns CDR1 MDHEN and CDR2 SYDVKM. V was cut by 6 bases and J by 0 bases, with 12 bases left in between. The CDR3 contains 14 residues. The CDR3: CASRPWGDSYEQYF. The CDR3 nucleotides read TGTGCCAGCAGGCCGTGGGGGGACTCCTACGAGCAGTACTTC. The variable domain in full, with the rest retrieved from reference TRBV28 and TRBJ2-7, is DVKVTQSSRYLVKRTGEKVFLECVQDMDHENMFWYRQDPGLGLRLIYFSYDVKMKEKGDIPEGYSVSREKKERFSLILESASTNQTSMYLCASRPWGDSYEQYFGPGTRLTVT.

This clonotype has at least ten counts. This chain joins TRBV27 and TRBJ2-1; D perhaps matches TRBD2 (6 bases). Germline V gene data show CDR1 as MNHEY and CDR2 as SMNVEV (reference sequence). This CDR3 is built from 18 residues. Trimming took off 7 bases at V and 0 bases at J, with 22 bases between the two ends. As DNA, the CDR3 is TGTGCCAGCACCGGACCTATTATAGCGGAGAGCTCCTACAATGAGCAGTTCTTC. Amino acids: CASTGPIIAESSYNEQFF.

In this sample, this clonotype turned up many times. The chain is built from TRBV3-1 and TRBJ2-1, with a weak D call TRBD2 (6 bases). The V gene lost 4 bases and the J gene lost 8 bases, with 15 bases spanning the gap. From germline, CDR1 is LGHDT and CDR2 YNNKEL (reference sequence). This CDR3 is built from 14 residues. CDR3: CASSRLILAHEQFF. As DNA, the CDR3 is TGTGCCAGCAGCCGTCTGATACTAGCTCATGAGCAGTTCTTC.

This clonotype was observed at least ten times. The chain combines TRBV6-2 or TRBV6-3 with TRBJ1-5; D uncertain. V lost 5 bases to trimming and J lost 2 bases, with 13 bases between them. In germline, CDR1 is MNHEY, CDR2 SVGEGT. The CDR3 spans 15 residues. CDR3 in DNA: TGTGCCAGCAGTCACAATCTTGGGGGCAATCAGCCCCAGCATTTT. It is translated as CASSHNLGGNQPQHF.

V and J are TRBV20-1 and TRBJ2-3; 13 bases line up with TRBD2. There are 15 residues in the CDR3. V lost 6 bases, J lost 2 bases, and 5 bases stayed unmatched. CDR1 is DFQATT and CDR2 is SNEGSKA in the germline V gene (reference sequence). CDR3 in amino acids: CSAGTSGAVTDTQYF. CDR3 coding DNA: TGCAGTGCCGGGACTAGCGGGGCCGTCACAGATACGCAGTATTTT.

This clonotype was counted ten times or more. The chain carries TRBV11-2 and TRBJ2-7, with TRBD1 as a possible D gene (5 bases). V was shortened by 2 bases and J by 3 bases, with 8 bases between the two germline ends. The CDR3 sequence is 13 residues long. CDR1 is SGHAT, CDR2 FQNNGV, per germline. The CDR3 nucleotides read TGTGCCAGCAGCTTAACAGGTGACTACGAGCAGTACTTC. Protein sequence: CASSLTGDYEQYF.

The genes are TRBV20-1 and TRBJ2-7, with TRBD2 matching over 10 bases. Germline V CDR1 and CDR2: DFQATT, SNEGSKA (reference sequence). The junction had 10 bases not matched to a gene; V was cut back by 5 bases and J by 3 bases. CDR3 size: 15 residues. The CDR3 DNA is TGCAGTGCTCAAACCACTAGCGGGACCTTCTACGAGCAGTACTTC. This translates into CSAQTTSGTFYEQYF.

This clonotype was detected many times. J is TRBJ2-2 and V is TRBV5-8; D unresolved. CDR3 size: 16 residues. CDR1 is SGHTS and CDR2 is YDEGEE in the germline V gene. The ends were cut back, 3 bases at V and 0 bases at J, with 12 bases in the middle. The CDR3 DNA sequence: TGTGCCAGCAGCTCTTTTAGGAGAGCGAACACCGGGGAGCTGTTTTTT. This translates into CASSSFRRANTGELFF.

The CDR3 DNA reads as TGTGCCAGCCAAAACAATTTTGGAAGTGAAAAACTGTTTTTT. Its translation is CASQNNFGSEKLFF. This chain connects TRBV25-1 to TRBJ1-4; no clear D. This CDR3 comprises 14 residues. Germline loops: CDR1 MGHDK, CDR2 SYGVNS. V shed 8 bases and J shed 7 bases, with 17 bases lying between them.

This rearrangement joins TRBV5-1 to TRBJ2-3, with TRBD1 matching over 8 bases. CDR1 SGHRS and CDR2 YFSETQ come from the germline V gene. V dropped 2 bases and J dropped 2; count of bases not matched to a gene: 4. The CDR3 runs 15 residues. CDR3 DNA sequence: TGCGCCAGCAGCTTCAGGGGGCGACACACAGATACGCAGTATTTT. It specifies CASSFRGRHTDTQYF.

This clonotype was recorded at least ten times. This chain uses TRBV20-1 with TRBJ2-5; D call uncertain. There are 13 residues in the CDR3. Trimming took 6 bases from V and 3 from J, leaving 14 bases between them. Germline V gene sequence: CDR1 DFQATT, CDR2 SNEGSKA (reference sequence). CDR3 in amino acids: CSAMDPPKETQYF. The CDR3 region has the DNA TGCAGTGCGATGGACCCTCCTAAAGAGACCCAGTACTTC.

This clonotype came up many times. The rearrangement uses TRBV28 and TRBJ2-7; a weak D match, TRBD2 (6 bases). This CDR3 is built from 14 residues. Trimming removed 7 bases from V and 0 bases from J, with 13 bases in between. Germline V gene lookup returns CDR1 MDHEN and CDR2 SYDVKM. CDR3 in amino acids: CASTLRGLSYEQYF. The CDR3 DNA reads as TGTGCCAGCACCCTTAGGGGACTCTCCTACGAGCAGTACTTC.

Many counts were recorded for this clonotype. This rearrangement joins TRBV20-1 to TRBJ1-1; D gene uncertain. Trimming cost V 2 bases and J 5 bases, with 9 bases left between them. The germline V gene has CDR1 DFQATT and CDR2 SNEGSKA (reference sequence). The CDR3 sequence is 12 residues long. Written as DNA, the CDR3 is TGCAGTGCTAGACCTGGTGGTACTGAAGCTTTCTTT. This gives the protein CSARPGGTEAFF.

This clonotype was seen only a few times. The junction departs from germline at one end; a sequencing error may be responsible. J is TRBJ2-5 and V is TRBV20-1, with D perhaps assigned TRBD1 or TRBD2 (5 bases each). Germline CDR1 reads DFQATT; CDR2 reads SNEGSKA (reference sequence). There are 11 residues in the CDR3. CDR3 coding DNA: TGCAGTGCCAGGGAGCAAGAGGCCCAGTACTTC. It yields the protein CSAREQEAQYF.

In its sample, this clonotype was seen a few times. This chain connects TRBV27 to TRBJ2-5; no firm D call. V was clipped by 6 bases and J by 1 base, with 9 bases between them. This CDR3 region has 13 residues. Germline V CDR1 and CDR2: MNHEY, SMNVEV (reference sequence). CDR3 in amino acids: CASRQLSQETQYF. CDR3 bases: TGTGCCAGCAGGCAGCTCAGCCAAGAGACCCAGTACTTC.

Details on this clonotype: A read error may explain this, as a much larger clone is one base away. Written as DNA, the CDR3 is TGTGCCAGCAGCCCCAGGACTATCGGGAGGGCCATAGTAGGGGAGCTGTTTTTT. Its translation: CASSPRTIGRAIVGELFF. This rearrangement joins TRBV11-2 to TRBJ2-2, with 8 bases that match TRBD2. Trimming cost V 5 bases and J 8 bases; bases outside gene matches: 19. The CDR3 covers 18 residues. Germline V gene data show CDR1 as SGHAT and CDR2 as FQNNGV.

This clonotype came up many times. This chain joins TRBV6-1 and TRBJ1-1, with 7 bases fitting TRBD1. CDR3 length: 16 amino acids. CDR1 and CDR2 from the germline V gene are MNHNS and SASEGT. Unmatched junction bases numbered 16, after V lost 6 bases and J lost 6 bases. CDR3 region: CASSERDSVINPEAFF. CDR3 nucleotide sequence: TGTGCCAGCAGCGAGAGGGACAGCGTAATTAACCCTGAAGCTTTCTTT.

This clonotype came up many times. V usage is TRBV7-8 and J usage is TRBJ2-1; the D gene is possibly TRBD2 (5 bases). V dropped 0 bases and J dropped 8 bases, with 17 bases sitting between them. This CDR3 has 16 amino acids. CDR1 is SGHVS, CDR2 FQNEAQ, per germline. The CDR3 loop is CASSLAEGYTVDEQFF. In nucleotides, the CDR3 is TGTGCCAGCAGCTTAGCCGAGGGTTATACAGTCGATGAGCAGTTCTTC.

This clonotype was detected ten times or more. The rearrangement joins TRBV30 to TRBJ2-7; D ambiguous. The CDR3 consists of 13 residues. The V end was cut by 0 bases, the J end by 2 bases, with 8 bases between. The germline V gene has CDR1 GTSNPN and CDR2 SVGIG (reference sequence). CDR3 DNA: TGTGCCTGGAGTGTGTACCCGACCTACGAGCAGTACTTC. The encoded protein is CAWSVYPTYEQYF.

This clonotype was seen at least ten times. CDR3 protein: CASSTAARGYNSPLHF. The CDR3 DNA reads as TGTGCCAGCAGCACGGCCGCGAGGGGATACAATTCACCCCTCCACTTT. The J gene is TRBJ1-6, the V gene TRBV5-5; a weak D match, TRBD1 (5 bases). This CDR3 region has 16 residues. Germline loops: CDR1 SGHKS, CDR2 YYEKEE (reference sequence). V was clipped by 4 bases and J by 7 bases, with 18 bases between them.

This clonotype showed up many times. One end of the junction fails to match germline, which may point to a read error. The rearrangement joins TRBV20-1 to TRBJ1-1; a possible D gene is TRBD1 (6 bases). The CDR3 sequence is 10 residues long. CDR1 DFQATT and CDR2 SNEGSKA come from the germline V gene (reference sequence). The CDR3 loop is CSASQTGGNF. As DNA, the CDR3 is TGCAGTGCCAGCCAGACAGGAGGCAATTTT.

This clonotype occurred a few times. The conserved closing phenylalanine or tryptophan is absent in this CDR3, likely reflecting a read error. The chain is built from TRBV12-3 or TRBV12-4 and TRBJ1-1; D remains unclear. V was trimmed by 1 base and J by 0 bases, leaving 3 bases between them. The length of the CDR3 is 13 residues. The CDR3 here is CASSLEVNTEAFL. The DNA of the CDR3 is TGTGCCAGCAGTTTAGAAGTGAACACTGAAGCTTTCCTT.

The chain has TRBV5-4 and TRBJ2-5; 7 bases match TRBD1. Germline CDR1 reads SGHNT; CDR2 reads YYREEE (reference sequence). V lost 3 bases and J lost 7; bases outside the gene matches: 9. This CDR3 is 14 amino acids long. The CDR3 nucleotides read TGTGCCAGCAGCTGGGGACAGTCCCACGGGACCCAGTACTTC. Amino acid sequence: CASSWGQSHGTQYF. The complete variable domain, with remaining parts taken from reference TRBV5-4 and TRBJ2-5, reads ETGVTQSPTHLIKTRGQQVTLRCSSQSGHNTVSWYQQALGQGPQFIFQYYREEENGRGNFPPRFSGLQFPNYSSELNVNALELDDSALYLCASSWGQSHGTQYFGPGTRLLVL.